A single sample is the source of the 17 T cell receptor beta chains below, sequenced in a study of T-cell reconstitution after alpha-beta-depleted transplantation in children. TCRbeta library preparation incorporated unique molecular identifiers. TCRdb recomputed calls from the PCR reads with MiXCR, one row per CDR3 protein. The sample has a few hundred thousand distinct CDR3 sequences, approximately 20% seen once. Here the sequenced sample was PBMCs, mostly from graft donor cells, taken 180 days after TCRalphabeta/CD19-depleted stem cell transplant. Receptor source: a male patient aged 10 to 17 who had a stem cell transplant for acute lymphoblastic leukemia, so the T cells may come from the graft donor.

The table lists this clonotype with a few counts. V gene TRBV5-1 combines with J gene TRBJ2-3; tentatively, D is TRBD1 (5 bases). The CDR3 is 16 amino acids. With 3 bases removed from V and 0 bases from J, the gap between germline ends came to 14 bases. Germline loops: CDR1 SGHRS, CDR2 YFSETQ. In nucleotides, the CDR3 is TGCGCCAGCAGCTCCTCCAGGGTCACTAGCACAGATACGCAGTATTTT. Amino acids: CASSSSRVTSTDTQYF.

This clonotype was picked up a small number of times. This chain links TRBV10-3 with TRBJ2-1; 8 bases match TRBD1. Unmatched junction bases numbered 9, after V lost 9 bases and J lost 8 bases. The length of the CDR3 is 13 residues. CDR1 and CDR2 (germline): ENHRY, SYGVKD. CDR3 sequence reads: CAIAQGEIYEQFF. The DNA for the CDR3 is TGTGCCATTGCACAGGGGGAAATCTATGAGCAGTTCTTC.

This clonotype occurred a few times. This chain connects TRBV7-8 to TRBJ2-3; tentative D call: TRBD2 (6 bases). Deletions cut 5 bases from V and 8 bases from J, with 14 bases between. CDR1 is SGHVS, CDR2 FQNEAQ, per germline. The CDR3 is made up of 13 amino acids. CDR3 bases: TGTGCCAGCAGCCGCGGGGTACGTGGTACGCAGTATTTT. Amino acids: CASSRGVRGTQYF.

The chain employs TRBV20-1 and TRBJ2-1, with TRBD2 matching 9 bases. Germline-derived CDR1 and CDR2 are DFQATT and SNEGSKA (reference sequence). This CDR3 is 17 amino acids long. J lost 6 bases, V lost 1 base, and 13 bases had no gene match. The DNA for the CDR3 is TGCAGTGCTAGAGGGTTGGGCAGCGGGAGGTTCATCAATGAGCAGTTCTTC. Encoded protein: CSARGLGSGRFINEQFF.

This clonotype was seen a few times. The chain joins TRBV5-1 to TRBJ2-3, with 7 bases that match TRBD2. The length of the CDR3 is 15 residues. Germline lookup yields CDR1 SGHRS and CDR2 YFSETQ. With V trimmed by 4 bases and J by 2 bases, 7 bases remained unmatched. The CDR3 DNA reads as TGCGCCAGCAGCCAGCCAGCGGGGAACACAGATACGCAGTATTTT. The encoded protein is CASSQPAGNTDTQYF.

This clonotype showed up just a few times. This chain uses TRBV5-6 with TRBJ1-1, with D possibly being TRBD1 (6 bases). Between the trimmed V and J ends, which lost 1 base and 3 bases, there was a span of 7 bases. The CDR3 consists of 13 residues. CDR1 is SGHDT, CDR2 YYEEEE, per germline. The DNA for the CDR3 is TGTGCCAGCAGCTTGTGGGGGCACACTGAAGCTTTCTTT. It specifies CASSLWGHTEAFF. The full variable domain, with the rest looked up from reference TRBV5-6 and TRBJ1-1, is DAGVTQSPTHLIKTRGQQVTLRCSPKSGHDTVSWYQQALGQGPQFIFQYYEEEERQRGNFPDRFSGHQFPNYSSELNVNALLLGDSALYLCASSLWGHTEAFFGQGTRLTVV.

The chain links TRBV5-1 to TRBJ1-1; a weak D match, TRBD1 (5 bases). V was trimmed by 4 bases and J by 0 bases, leaving 22 bases between them. Germline CDR1 reads SGHRS; CDR2 reads YFSETQ. The CDR3 has 18 amino acids. As DNA, the CDR3 is TGCGCCAGCAGCCCCGAACGGGGGGTATATATCATGAACACTGAAGCTTTCTTT. Amino acids: CASSPERGVYIMNTEAFF. Full variable domain (remainder filled in from reference TRBV5-1 and TRBJ1-1): KAGVTQTPRYLIKTRGQQVTLSCSPISGHRSVSWYQQTPGQGLQFLFEYFSETQRNKGNFPGRFSGRQFSNSRSEMNVSTLELGDSALYLCASSPERGVYIMNTEAFFGQGTRLTVV.

Remarks on this clonotype: A much larger clone is a single base away; this may be a read error. The rearrangement joins TRBV20-1 to TRBJ2-1, with 11 nucleotides matching TRBD2. Per the germline V gene, CDR1 is DFQATT and CDR2 is SNEGSKA (reference sequence). The CDR3 consists of 13 residues. CDR3 sequence reads: CSARLAGLSEKFF. DNA for the CDR3: TGCAGTGCCAGACTAGCGGGACTGAGTGAGAAGTTCTTC.

This clonotype was seen many times. The gene calls are TRBV12-3 or TRBV12-4 and TRBJ2-5; D not certain. The CDR3 has 15 residues. Trimming stripped 3 bases from V and 5 bases from J, with 16 bases between. CDR3 DNA: TGTGCCAGCAGTTTGTTCGGAACGGATTGGGAGACCCAGTACTTC. Translating gives CASSLFGTDWETQYF.

This clonotype was detected only a few times. The V and J genes are TRBV12-3 or TRBV12-4 and TRBJ2-7; 10 bases match TRBD2. J was trimmed by 3 bases and V by 4 bases; bases with no gene match: 0. The CDR3 totals 13 residues. CDR3 nucleotides: TGTGCCAGCAGTTGGACTAGCGGCTACGAGCAGTACTTC. Amino acids: CASSWTSGYEQYF.

This chain connects TRBV4-2 to TRBJ2-3; D is ambiguous. Germline loops: CDR1 LGHNA, CDR2 YNFKEQ. CDR3 size: 16 residues. V lost 0 bases and J 0 bases, leaving 10 bases between the germline ends. Here the CDR3 DNA reads TGTGCCAGCAGCCAAGATTTGATCTCTAGCACAGATACGCAGTATTTT. This encodes CASSQDLISSTDTQYF.

This clonotype has just a few counts. The chain links TRBV7-6 to TRBJ2-6; the D gene is possibly TRBD2 (6 bases). This CDR3 spans 18 amino acids. The germline V gene encodes CDR1 SGHVS and CDR2 FNYEAQ. V gave up 3 bases and J gave up 0 bases, with 15 bases separating them. The CDR3 region has the DNA TGTGCCAGCAGCTTCCGGAGGGCAGGGACCTCTGGGGCCAACGTCCTGACTTTC. This encodes CASSFRRAGTSGANVLTF.

This clonotype was picked up a small number of times. This rearrangement joins TRBV11-2 to TRBJ2-1, with D unresolved. Germline CDR1 reads SGHAT; CDR2 reads FQNNGV. Trimming took 5 bases from V and 0 from J, leaving 17 bases between them. This CDR3 has 17 residues. The CDR3 here is CASSVGPGWSSYNEQFF. The DNA of the CDR3 is TGTGCCAGCAGCGTTGGCCCCGGTTGGAGCTCCTACAATGAGCAGTTCTTC.

The sample holds a few counts of this clonotype. The V and J genes are TRBV29-1 and TRBJ2-7; D may match TRBD1 or TRBD2 (5 bases each). Between the trimmed V and J ends, which lost 6 bases and 6 bases, there was a span of 15 bases. Germline values: CDR1 SQVTM, CDR2 ANQGSEA. This CDR3 contains 12 residues. CDR3 nucleotides: TGCAGCGTAGGGGACCTCCCCGGCGAGCAGTACTTC. Residues: CSVGDLPGEQYF.

This clonotype showed up many times. The V call is TRBV7-2, the J call TRBJ2-1; 12 positions match TRBD2. CDR3 length: 14 residues. V dropped 6 bases and J dropped 10; count of bases not matched to a gene: 7. CDR1 is SGHTA, CDR2 FQGNSA, per germline. Written as DNA, the CDR3 is TGTGCCAGCAGGACTAGCGGGAGCCTCCGGGAGCAGTTCTTC. Amino acids: CASRTSGSLREQFF.

This clonotype was observed many times. V and J are TRBV5-1 and TRBJ2-5; D tentatively fits TRBD1 or TRBD2 (5 bases each). The CDR3 has 14 amino acids. CDR1 is SGHRS and CDR2 is YFSETQ in the germline V gene. Trimming stripped 4 bases from V and 4 bases from J, with 14 bases between. The CDR3 region is CASSRDGGPETQYF. The CDR3 DNA reads TGCGCCAGCAGCCGGGACGGTGGGCCAGAGACCCAGTACTTC.

This clonotype turned up a few times. The chain links TRBV5-1 to TRBJ2-1; 10 bases align to TRBD2. Germline V CDR1 and CDR2: SGHRS, YFSETQ. This CDR3 has 17 amino acids. The trim removed 4 bases at V and 9 bases at J, leaving 16 bases unmatched. The DNA for the CDR3 is TGCGCCAGCAGCCCACCAGTGACCCTAGCGGGAGAGGGTGAGCAGTTCTTC. This gives the protein CASSPPVTLAGEGEQFF.